The 5 T cell receptor beta chains in this list originate from one sample, sequenced in a study of cytomegalovirus exposure and HLA in healthy donors. Amplification used 60 Vbeta primers and 13 Jbeta primers. TCRdb's table, derived via immunoSEQ multiplex PCR, lists solely in-frame clones and lacks some. The sample holds approximately 130,000 clones; 75% to 85% are singletons and the top ten take 5.5% to 7%. The sequenced sample was PBMCs. These receptor sequences come from a woman in her forties in good health and CMV-seropositive.

The chain couples TRBV6-1 to TRBJ1-4; D not certain. The ends were cut back, 6 bases at V and 2 bases at J, with 7 bases in the middle. Germline V lookup: CDR1 MNHNS, CDR2 SASEGT. CDR3 size: 13 residues. CDR3 sequence (DNA): TGTGCCAGCAGGGCCACGACTAATGAAAAACTGTTTTTT. It encodes CASRATTNEKLFF.

The chain couples TRBV7-2 to TRBJ2-5; 11 bases align to TRBD2. The trim removed 4 bases at V and 1 base at J, leaving 5 bases unmatched. The CDR3 runs to 16 residues. CDR1 is SGHTA and CDR2 is FQGNSA in the germline V gene. The CDR3 loop reads CASSYGLAGAQETQYF. As DNA, the CDR3 is TGTGCCAGCAGCTACGGACTAGCGGGTGCCCAAGAGACCCAGTACTTC. Full variable domain (remainder filled in from reference TRBV7-2 and TRBJ2-5): GAGVSQSPSNKVTEKGKDVELRCDPISGHTALYWYRQSLGQGLEFLIYFQGNSAPDKSGLPSDRFSAERTGGSVSTLTIQRTQQEDSAVYLCASSYGLAGAQETQYFGPGTRLLVL.

The chain is built from TRBV6-1 and TRBJ1-2; D remains unclear. Trimming removed 1 base at V and 2 bases at J, with 11 bases between. The CDR3 has 15 amino acids. Per germline, CDR1 MNHNS and CDR2 SASEGT. CDR3 in DNA: TGTGCCAGCAGTGAAGGGGTAGGAGCCAACTATGGCTACACCTTC. Encoded protein: CASSEGVGANYGYTF.

The chain uses TRBV28 and TRBJ2-3; D perhaps matches TRBD1 (5 bases). CDR1 MDHEN and CDR2 SYDVKM come from the germline V gene. The ends were cut back, 3 bases at V and 3 bases at J, with 7 bases in the middle. The CDR3 loop spans 13 amino acids. The CDR3, as DNA: TGTGCCAGCAGTTTCCAGGGAACAGATACGCAGTATTTT. Its translation: CASSFQGTDTQYF.

The chain recombines TRBV4-1 with TRBJ1-3, with D tentatively TRBD1 (5 bases). Between the trimmed V and J ends, which lost 1 base and 0 bases, there was a span of 10 bases. The CDR3 has 16 amino acids. The germline CDR1 and CDR2 sequences are MGHRA and YSYEKL. The CDR3 DNA sequence: TGCGCCAGCAGCCAAGGGGGGGGGAGCTCTGGAAACACCATATATTTT. Translated, it gives CASSQGGGSSGNTIYF.